This T cell receptor (beta chain) was observed in a study of T-cell reconstitution after alpha-beta-depleted transplantation in children. The study's findings and limits: One year post-transplant, T-cell counts and diversity were largely derived from T cells produced anew. Surviving thymic progenitors and recipient T cells were the source of high TCRbeta diversity at day 60 in some patients. As was reported, about two months after transplant, alpha-beta T cells came from several hundred expanded graft clones.

The table lists this clonotype with many counts. Its antigen is not identified. The V end was cut by 0 bases, the J end by 2 bases, with 2 bases between. The CDR3 totals 12 residues. CDR1 and CDR2 (germline): SGHRS, YFSETQ. Preparation of the TCRbeta library was carried out with unique molecular identifiers. TCRdb ran MiXCR on the PCR reads and lists one entry per CDR3 protein. The repertoire holds 300,000 to 400,000 distinct CDR3 sequences, with around 15% as singletons. The starting material was PBMCs, mostly from graft donor cells, obtained 360 days after TCRalphabeta/CD19-depleted stem cell transplant. This sequence joins TRBV5-1 and TRBJ2-5; D call uncertain. This sequence originates from a male patient aged 2 to 9 who had a stem cell transplant for acute lymphoblastic leukemia, so the T cells may come from the graft donor. The CDR3 reads CASSLGQETQYF. CDR3 coding DNA: TGCGCCAGCAGCTTGGGACAAGAGACCCAGTACTTC.